A single T cell receptor beta chain is shown here with its context. No antigen is known for it. Before the COVID-19 pandemic, during about 2011-2019, CD4+ T cells were taken from unexposed donors. After ten to eleven days of culture, CD4+ T cells were isolated. Testing used SARS-CoV-2 S/N and four cold-coronavirus spikes on unexposed-donor CD4+ T cells, cells permitting. Cultures received half-medium IL-2 refreshes on days 3 and 7. The sample is drawn from a study of CD4 T cells in relation to SARS-CoV-2 and coronaviruses. The overall study: ViraFEST: approximately 10-day antigen culture of PBMCs, then TCR beta CDR3 sequencing. No peptide or an HIV-1 Nef peptide pool served as negative control.

The CDR3 has 13 amino acids. V gave up 5 bases and J gave up 1 base, with 8 bases separating them. TCRdb's table, derived via immunoSEQ multiplex PCR, lists solely in-frame clones and lacks some. The profile shows around 24,000 clones, 77% of them singletons. The chain employs TRBV12-3 or TRBV12-4 and TRBJ1-1; D is possibly TRBD1 (5 bases). Sequencing was carried out using CD4+ T cells from PBMCs, cultured in vitro. The source of this sequence is a human donor in good health. CDR3 coding DNA: TGTGCCAGCAGTAGGGGAGAGAACACTGAAGCTTTCTTT. Amino acid sequence: CASSRGENTEAFF.